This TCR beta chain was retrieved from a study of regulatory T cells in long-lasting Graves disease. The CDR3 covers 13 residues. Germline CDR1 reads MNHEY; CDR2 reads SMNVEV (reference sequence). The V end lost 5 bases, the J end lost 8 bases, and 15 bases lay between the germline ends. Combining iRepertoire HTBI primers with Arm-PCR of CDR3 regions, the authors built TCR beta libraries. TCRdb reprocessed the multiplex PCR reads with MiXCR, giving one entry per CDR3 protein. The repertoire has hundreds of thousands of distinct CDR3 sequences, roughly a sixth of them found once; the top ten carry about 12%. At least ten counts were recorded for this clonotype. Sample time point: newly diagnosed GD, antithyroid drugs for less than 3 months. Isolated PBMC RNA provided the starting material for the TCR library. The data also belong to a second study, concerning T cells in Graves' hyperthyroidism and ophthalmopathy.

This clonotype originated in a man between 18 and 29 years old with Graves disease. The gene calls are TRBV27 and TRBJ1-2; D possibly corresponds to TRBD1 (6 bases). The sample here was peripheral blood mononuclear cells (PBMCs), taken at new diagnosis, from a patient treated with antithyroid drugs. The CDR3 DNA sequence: TGTGCCAGCAGTGACCCAGGGGCAGTAGGCTACACCTTC. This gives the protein CASSDPGAVGYTF.